This T cell receptor beta chain emerged from a study of CD8 T cells in ankylosing spondylitis. CDR3 length: 12 amino acids. V was shortened by 6 bases and J by 10 bases, with 13 bases between the two germline ends. The germline V gene encodes CDR1 SEHNR and CDR2 FQNEAQ (reference sequence). Whole-study results and caveats: Reportedly, disease-linked clones are significantly enriched in ankylosing spondylitis patients' matched synovial fluid. Made up of about eight highly homologous variants, a TCR beta motif appeared characteristic of ankylosing spondylitis blood.

Using quantitative 5'-RACE with molecular barcodes, the authors made TCR beta libraries. TCRdb re-analysed the 5' RACE reads in MiXCR, keeping a single row per CDR3 protein. The data contain about 330,000 distinct CDR3 sequences, under 8.5% of them singletons. With respect to this clonotype: Its cognate antigen is unknown.

The specimen sequenced was blood, either unsorted or a sorted T cell fraction (not recorded which). The rearrangement joins TRBV7-9 to TRBJ2-1; tentatively, D is TRBD1 or TRBD2 (5 bases each). The TCR sequence derives from a male donor with ankylosing spondylitis. The CDR3 coding sequence is TGTGCCAGCAGTACGGGACCGGGGGAGCAGTTCTTC. This gives the protein CASSTGPGEQFF.